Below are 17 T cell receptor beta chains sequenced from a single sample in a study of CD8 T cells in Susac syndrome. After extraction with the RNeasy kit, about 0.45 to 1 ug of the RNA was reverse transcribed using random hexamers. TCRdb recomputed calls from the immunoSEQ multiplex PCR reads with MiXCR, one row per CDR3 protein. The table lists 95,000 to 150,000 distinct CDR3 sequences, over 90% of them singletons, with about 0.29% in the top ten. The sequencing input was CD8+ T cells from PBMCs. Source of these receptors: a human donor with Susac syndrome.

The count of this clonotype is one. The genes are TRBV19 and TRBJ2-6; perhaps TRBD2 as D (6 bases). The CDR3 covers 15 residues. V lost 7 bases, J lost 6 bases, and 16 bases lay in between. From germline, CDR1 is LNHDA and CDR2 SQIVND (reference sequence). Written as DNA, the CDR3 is TGTGCCAGTACCATAGGGACGGGAGTGGCCAACGTCCTGACTTTC. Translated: CASTIGTGVANVLTF. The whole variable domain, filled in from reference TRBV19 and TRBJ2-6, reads DGGITQSPKYLFRKEGQNVTLSCEQNLNHDAMYWYRQDPGQGLRLIYYSQIVNDFQKGDIAEGYSVSREKKESFPLTVTSAQKNPTAFYLCASTIGTGVANVLTFGAGSRLTVL.

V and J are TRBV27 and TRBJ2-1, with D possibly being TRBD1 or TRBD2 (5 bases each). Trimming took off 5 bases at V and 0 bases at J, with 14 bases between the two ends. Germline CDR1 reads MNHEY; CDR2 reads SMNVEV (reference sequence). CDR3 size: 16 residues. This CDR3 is CASSPLTGTSYNEQFF. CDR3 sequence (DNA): TGTGCCAGCAGTCCCTTAACGGGGACCTCCTACAATGAGCAGTTCTTC.

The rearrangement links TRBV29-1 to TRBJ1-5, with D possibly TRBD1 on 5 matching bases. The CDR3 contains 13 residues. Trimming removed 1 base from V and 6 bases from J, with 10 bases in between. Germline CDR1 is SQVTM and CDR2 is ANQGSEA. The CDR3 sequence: CSVEGGGGQPQHF. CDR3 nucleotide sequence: TGCAGCGTTGAAGGGGGCGGGGGTCAGCCCCAGCATTTT.

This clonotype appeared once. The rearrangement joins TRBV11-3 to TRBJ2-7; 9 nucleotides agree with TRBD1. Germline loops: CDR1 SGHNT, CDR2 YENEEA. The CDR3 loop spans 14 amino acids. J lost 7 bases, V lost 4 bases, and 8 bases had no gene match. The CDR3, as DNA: TGTGCCAGCAGCTCCCCGGGACAGGGAAAGGAGCAGTACTTC. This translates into CASSSPGQGKEQYF.

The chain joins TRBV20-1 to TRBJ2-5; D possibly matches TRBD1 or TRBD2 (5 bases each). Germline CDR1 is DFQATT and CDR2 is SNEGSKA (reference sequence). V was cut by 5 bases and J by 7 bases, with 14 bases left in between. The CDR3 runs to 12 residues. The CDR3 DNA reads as TGCAGTGCTCCCCGGGACGGATCGACCCAGTACTTC. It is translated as CSAPRDGSTQYF.

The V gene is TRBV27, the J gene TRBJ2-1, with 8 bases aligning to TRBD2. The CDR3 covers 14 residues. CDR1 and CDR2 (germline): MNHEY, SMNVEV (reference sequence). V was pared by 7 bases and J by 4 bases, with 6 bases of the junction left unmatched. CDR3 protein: CASTKRGGYNEQFF. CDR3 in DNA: TGTGCCAGCACTAAACGGGGGGGATACAATGAGCAGTTCTTC.

The CDR3 region is CASSSRNTQGSREKLFF. The CDR3 DNA is TGTGCCAGCAGCTCAAGAAACACCCAGGGCTCTAGGGAAAAACTGTTTTTT. The chain uses TRBV11-2 and TRBJ1-4, with D possibly matching TRBD1 (5 bases). Between the trimmed V and J ends, which lost 4 bases and 8 bases, there was a span of 23 bases. This CDR3 has 17 amino acids. Germline V gene data show CDR1 as SGHAT and CDR2 as FQNNGV.

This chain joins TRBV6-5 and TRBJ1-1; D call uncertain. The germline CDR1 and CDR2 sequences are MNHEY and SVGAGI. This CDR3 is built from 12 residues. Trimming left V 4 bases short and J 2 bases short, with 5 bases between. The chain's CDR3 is CASSWRNTEAFF. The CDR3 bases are TGTGCCAGCAGTTGGCGAAACACTGAAGCTTTCTTT.

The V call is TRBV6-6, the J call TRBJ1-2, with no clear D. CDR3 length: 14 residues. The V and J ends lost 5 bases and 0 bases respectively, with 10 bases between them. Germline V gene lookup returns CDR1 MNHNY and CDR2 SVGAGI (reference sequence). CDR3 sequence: CASSKIGPNYGYTF. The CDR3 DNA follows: TGTGCCAGCAGTAAGATAGGGCCTAACTATGGCTACACCTTC.

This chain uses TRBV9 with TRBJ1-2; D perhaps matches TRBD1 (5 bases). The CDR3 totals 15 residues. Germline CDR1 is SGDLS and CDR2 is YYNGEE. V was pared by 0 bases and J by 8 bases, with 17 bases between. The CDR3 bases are TGTGCCAGCAGCGTAGGGACCGGGACGGCGAGAGGCTACACCTTC. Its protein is CASSVGTGTARGYTF.

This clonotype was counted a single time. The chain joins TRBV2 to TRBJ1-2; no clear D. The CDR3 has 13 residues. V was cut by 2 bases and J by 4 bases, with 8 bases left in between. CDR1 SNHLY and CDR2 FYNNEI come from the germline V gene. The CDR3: CASSENTRYGYTF. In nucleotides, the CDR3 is TGTGCCAGCAGTGAAAACACCCGCTATGGCTACACCTTC. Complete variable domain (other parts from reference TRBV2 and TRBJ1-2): EPEVTQTPSHQVTQMGQEVILRCVPISNHLYFYWYRQILGQKVEFLVSFYNNEISEKSEIFDDQFSVERPDGSNFTLKIRSTKLEDSAMYFCASSENTRYGYTFGSGTRLTVV.

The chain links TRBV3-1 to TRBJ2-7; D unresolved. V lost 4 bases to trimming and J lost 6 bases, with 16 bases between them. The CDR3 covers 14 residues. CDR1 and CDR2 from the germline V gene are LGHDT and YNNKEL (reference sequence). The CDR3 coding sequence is TGTGCCAGCAGCCCCCCCTCCCGATGGGGCGAGCAGTACTTC. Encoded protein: CASSPPSRWGEQYF.

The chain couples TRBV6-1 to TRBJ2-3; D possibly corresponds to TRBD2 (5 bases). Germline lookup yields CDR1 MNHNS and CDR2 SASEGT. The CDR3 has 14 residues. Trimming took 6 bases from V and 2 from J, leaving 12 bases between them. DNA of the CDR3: TGTGCCAGCAGCCGGGGAGCGGTCACAGATACGCAGTATTTT. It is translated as CASSRGAVTDTQYF.

The CDR3 sequence: CASRPSPSTDTQYF. DNA for the CDR3: TGTGCCAGTAGACCCTCGCCCTCGACAGATACGCAGTATTTT. The rearrangement joins TRBV19 to TRBJ2-3; D is unclear. Deletions cut 6 bases from V and 3 bases from J, with 13 bases between. The CDR3 runs 14 residues. Germline V gives CDR1 LNHDA, CDR2 SQIVND (reference sequence).

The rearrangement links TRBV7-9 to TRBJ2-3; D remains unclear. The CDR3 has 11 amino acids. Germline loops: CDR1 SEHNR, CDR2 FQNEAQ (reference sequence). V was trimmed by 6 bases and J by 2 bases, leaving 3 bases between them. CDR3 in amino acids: CASRPTDTQYF. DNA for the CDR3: TGTGCCAGCAGGCCCACAGATACGCAGTATTTT.

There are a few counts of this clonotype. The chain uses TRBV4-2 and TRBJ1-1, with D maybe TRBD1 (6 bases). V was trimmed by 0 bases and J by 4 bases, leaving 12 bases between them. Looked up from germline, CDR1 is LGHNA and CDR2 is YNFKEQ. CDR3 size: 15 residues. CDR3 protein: CASSQDRGAGTEAFF. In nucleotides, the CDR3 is TGTGCCAGCAGCCAAGATCGGGGGGCTGGCACTGAAGCTTTCTTT.

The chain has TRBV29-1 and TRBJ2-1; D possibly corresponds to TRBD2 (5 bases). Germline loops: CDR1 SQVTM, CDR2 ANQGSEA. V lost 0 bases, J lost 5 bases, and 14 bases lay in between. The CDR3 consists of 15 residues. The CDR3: CSVEDRGQINNEQFF. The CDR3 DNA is TGCAGCGTTGAAGATCGGGGTCAGATAAACAATGAGCAGTTCTTC.